The source of this TCR beta chain is a study of CD8+ T cells in alopecia areata. The sequencing template was cDNA reverse transcribed from extracted RNA. Here immunoSEQ multiplex PCR was the method, and the copy in TCRdb shows in-frame clones only, minus some. The table lists around 98,000 clones, 35% to 50% of them singletons. This receptor was obtained from a human donor with alopecia areata. Sequencing input: CD4+ T cells sorted from blood.

CDR3 in amino acids: CSVLEDTQYF. For the CDR3, the DNA is TGCAGCGTTTTGGAGGATACGCAGTATTTT. J is TRBJ2-3 and V is TRBV29-1, with unresolved D. The CDR3 contains 10 residues. V lost 5 bases and J lost 6, with 6 bases in between. CDR1 is SQVTM, CDR2 ANQGSEA, per germline.